Shown below are 21 T cell receptor beta chains from a single sample sequenced in a study of Ad26.COV2.S vaccination and SARS-CoV-2 variants. Some clones are missing from TCRdb's copy, which holds only in-frame ones; the method was immunoSEQ multiplex PCR. This sample carries some 350,000 clones, around 90% of them seen once, and the ten largest clones take roughly 3.9%. This specimen consisted of peripheral blood, obtained after recovery from COVID-19. These receptors all stem from a human donor who had recovered from COVID-19.

The gene calls are TRBV3-1 (or the pseudogene TRBV3-2) and TRBJ1-2; the D gene is possibly TRBD1 (6 bases). Trimming took off 4 bases at V and 0 bases at J, with 6 bases between the two ends. The CDR3 runs to 13 residues. Looked up from germline, CDR1 is LGHDT and CDR2 is YNNKEL (reference sequence). This CDR3 reads CASSRDTNYGYTF. CDR3 DNA: TGTGCCAGCAGCCGGGACACTAACTATGGCTACACCTTC.

The V and J genes are TRBV27 and TRBJ1-6; 8 bases are shared with TRBD1. The CDR3 totals 17 residues. Trimming at V came to 5 bases and at J to 5 bases, leaving 11 bases not matched to a gene. Germline CDR1 MNHEY, CDR2 SMNVEV (reference sequence). The CDR3 DNA follows: TGTGCCAGCAGTCTCTCCAGGGGGCGCAGAGATAATTCACCCCTCCACTTT. Residues: CASSLSRGRRDNSPLHF.

The genes are TRBV2 and TRBJ2-3, with D tentatively TRBD1 or TRBD2 (5 bases each). There are 13 residues in the CDR3. From germline, CDR1 is SNHLY and CDR2 FYNNEI. Trimming took off 6 bases at V and 3 bases at J, with 10 bases between the two ends. The CDR3 DNA follows: TGTGCCAGCAGGGATTGGGGGACAGATACGCAGTATTTT. This sequence encodes CASRDWGTDTQYF.

V and J are TRBV5-4 and TRBJ2-2; D is undetermined. This CDR3 contains 13 residues. Per the germline V gene, CDR1 is SGHNT and CDR2 is YYREEE (reference sequence). Trimming left V 2 bases short and J 5 bases short, with 7 bases between. The DNA of the CDR3 is TGTGCCAGCAGCTTTACAAGAACCGGGGAGCTGTTTTTT. Translated, it gives CASSFTRTGELFF.

The chain combines TRBV5-1 with TRBJ2-3; D tentatively reads TRBD1 or TRBD2 (5 bases each). The CDR3 runs to 13 residues. Germline lookup yields CDR1 SGHRS and CDR2 YFSETQ. V was pared by 7 bases and J by 2 bases, with 11 bases between. The CDR3: CASWDRYTDTQYF. The CDR3 DNA follows: TGCGCCAGCTGGGACCGTTACACAGATACGCAGTATTTT.

Points on this clone: Different DNA sequences within this sample yield the same CDR3. The J gene is TRBJ2-1, the V gene TRBV7-2; the D gene is possibly TRBD1 (6 bases). Trimming shortened V by 0 bases and J by 2 bases, and 8 bases separated the two germline ends. Germline CDR1 is SGHTA and CDR2 is FQGNSA. The CDR3 is made up of 15 amino acids. The CDR3 spells CASSLAGQPYNEQFF. The CDR3 coding sequence is TGTGCCAGCAGCTTAGCAGGACAGCCCTACAATGAGCAGTTCTTC.

V and J are TRBV6-2 or TRBV6-3 and TRBJ1-1; D uncertain. The V end lost 1 base, the J end lost 4 bases, and 7 bases lay between the germline ends. The length of the CDR3 is 13 residues. CDR1 MNHEY and CDR2 SVGEGT come from the germline V gene. The CDR3 reads CASSYYRTTEAFF. The CDR3, as DNA: TGTGCCAGCAGTTACTATAGGACCACTGAAGCTTTCTTT.

This clone came up once. The chain joins TRBV2 to TRBJ1-4, with D possibly TRBD1 on 6 matching bases. Germline values: CDR1 SNHLY, CDR2 FYNNEI. V was shortened by 4 bases and J by 3 bases, with 12 bases between the two germline ends. The CDR3 contains 15 residues. The CDR3 nucleotides read TGTGCCAGCAGTGTCGGGGACACTTCTAATGAAAAACTGTTTTTT. Translation gives CASSVGDTSNEKLFF.

J is TRBJ2-5 and V is TRBV5-1, with 8 positions matching TRBD1. With V trimmed by 3 bases and J by 2 bases, 9 bases remained unmatched. The CDR3 consists of 16 residues. The germline V gene has CDR1 SGHRS and CDR2 YFSETQ. The DNA for the CDR3 is TGCGCCAGCAGCTCCTCACCTGGACAGGGTCAAGAGACCCAGTACTTC. The encoded protein is CASSSSPGQGQETQYF.

The rearrangement joins TRBV6-2 or TRBV6-3 to TRBJ1-1; D perhaps matches TRBD1 (6 bases). The CDR3 is made up of 14 amino acids. The V gene's germline CDR1 is MNHEY and CDR2 SVGEGT. Trimming took off 2 bases at V and 5 bases at J, with 12 bases between the two ends. DNA for the CDR3: TGTGCCAGCAGTTACGGCGGGGGCGGTACTGAAGCTTTCTTT. Translation: CASSYGGGGTEAFF.

A single count supports this clone. The chain has TRBV7-2 and TRBJ2-3; 7 bases are shared with TRBD2. Per germline, CDR1 SGHTA and CDR2 FQGNSA. The CDR3 has 15 amino acids. V lost 0 bases and J lost 5; bases outside the gene matches: 5. CDR3 protein: CASSLARTRKDTQYF. DNA for the CDR3: TGTGCCAGCAGCTTAGCCCGGACTAGAAAAGATACGCAGTATTTT. The complete variable domain, with remaining parts taken from reference TRBV7-2 and TRBJ2-3, reads GAGVSQSPSNKVTEKGKDVELRCDPISGHTALYWYRQSLGQGLEFLIYFQGNSAPDKSGLPSDRFSAERTGGSVSTLTIQRTQQEDSAVYLCASSLARTRKDTQYFGPGTRLTVL.

The chain is built from TRBV3-1 (or the pseudogene TRBV3-2) and TRBJ1-1, with D unresolved. The germline gives CDR1 LGHDT, CDR2 YNNKEL (reference sequence). The CDR3 loop spans 15 amino acids. Between the trimmed V and J ends, which lost 4 bases and 1 base, there was a span of 13 bases. CDR3: CASSPFPKGNTEAFF. Written as DNA, the CDR3 is TGTGCCAGCAGCCCCTTTCCTAAGGGGAACACTGAAGCTTTCTTT.

CDR3 residues: CASSSRDTANYGYTF. In DNA, the CDR3 is TGTGCCAGCAGTTCCCGGGACACAGCTAACTATGGCTACACCTTC. This rearrangement joins TRBV27 to TRBJ1-2; a possible D gene is TRBD1 (6 bases). CDR1 MNHEY and CDR2 SMNVEV come from the germline V gene (reference sequence). V was shortened by 4 bases and J by 0 bases, with 12 bases between the two germline ends. CDR3 length equals 15 residues.

The V call is TRBV7-9, the J call TRBJ2-5; D gene unclear. Looked up from germline, CDR1 is SEHNR and CDR2 is FQNEAQ (reference sequence). The CDR3 covers 15 residues. Trimming stripped 0 bases from V and 4 bases from J, with 12 bases between. CDR3 region: CASSLARSLGETQYF. CDR3 sequence (DNA): TGTGCCAGCAGCTTAGCGCGGTCTTTAGGAGAGACCCAGTACTTC.

The CDR3, as DNA: TGTGCCAGCAGTTACGACATGGCTGGTACTTCACCCCTCCACTTT. Translating gives CASSYDMAGTSPLHF. J is TRBJ1-6 and V is TRBV7-8; D is ambiguous. There are 15 residues in the CDR3. Germline CDR1 reads SGHVS; CDR2 reads FQNEAQ. V was clipped by 6 bases and J by 9 bases, with 18 bases between them. Based on the CDR3 plus reference TRBV7-8 and TRBJ1-6, the full variable domain is GAGVSQSPRYKVAKRGQDVALRCDPISGHVSLFWYQQALGQGPEFLTYFQNEAQLDKSGLPSDRFFAERPEGSVSTLKIQRTQQEDSAVYLCASSYDMAGTSPLHFGNGTRLTVT.

V usage is TRBV5-6 and J usage is TRBJ1-4; D uncertain. CDR1 is SGHDT, CDR2 YYEEEE, per germline. This CDR3 spans 16 amino acids. Trimming stripped 6 bases from V and 5 bases from J, with 20 bases between. The CDR3 sequence is CASTQGSLQLNEKLFF. For the CDR3, the DNA is TGTGCCAGCACCCAAGGTTCGTTACAGCTCAATGAAAAACTGTTTTTT.

V usage is TRBV6-5 and J usage is TRBJ2-7; perhaps TRBD1 as D (6 bases). The germline gives CDR1 MNHEY, CDR2 SVGAGI. This CDR3 has 13 amino acids. V was cut by 2 bases and J by 4 bases, with 9 bases left in between. The chain's CDR3 is CASSYLTGYEQYF. In nucleotides, the CDR3 is TGTGCCAGCAGTTACCTTACAGGGTACGAGCAGTACTTC.

V usage is TRBV6-1 and J usage is TRBJ1-2, with D possibly TRBD1 on 5 matching bases. V lost 1 base and J lost 4, with 13 bases in between. CDR1 and CDR2 from the germline V gene are MNHNS and SASEGT. The CDR3 sequence is 15 residues long. The CDR3: CASSEGFGQGYGYTF. In DNA, the CDR3 is TGTGCCAGCAGTGAAGGGTTTGGGCAGGGCTATGGCTACACCTTC.

The chain combines TRBV7-9 with TRBJ1-5; a possible D gene is TRBD1 (5 bases). The length of the CDR3 is 14 residues. Germline V gene data show CDR1 as SEHNR and CDR2 as FQNEAQ (reference sequence). V dropped 5 bases and J dropped 3 bases, with 11 bases sitting between them. As DNA, the CDR3 is TGTGCCAGCAGCGCCGGGGGACTCAATCAGCCCCAGCATTTT. Protein sequence: CASSAGGLNQPQHF.

The chain combines TRBV7-9 with TRBJ2-7; 9 bases map to TRBD1. Germline V CDR1 and CDR2: SEHNR, FQNEAQ (reference sequence). The CDR3 has 15 amino acids. With V trimmed by 1 base and J by 3 bases, 4 bases remained unmatched. The CDR3 bases are TGTGCCAGCAGCTTAGATACAGGGGGCCTCTACGAGCAGTACTTC. Amino acid sequence: CASSLDTGGLYEQYF. Full variable domain (remainder filled in from reference TRBV7-9 and TRBJ2-7): DTGVSQNPRHKITKRGQNVTFRCDPISEHNRLYWYRQTLGQGPEFLTYFQNEAQLEKSRLLSDRFSAERPKGSFSTLEIQRTEQGDSAMYLCASSLDTGGLYEQYFGPGTRLTVT.

The chain recombines TRBV13 with TRBJ2-1; 15 bases map to TRBD2. The V and J ends lost 5 bases and 3 bases, in that order; junction bases with no gene match: 11. Germline values: CDR1 PRHDT, CDR2 FYEKMQ (reference sequence). CDR3 length: 19 amino acids. In DNA, the CDR3 is TGTGCCAGCAGCCCCGGGACTAGCGGGGGGAAGGGGTTCTACAATGAGCAGTTCTTC. It codes for CASSPGTSGGKGFYNEQFF.